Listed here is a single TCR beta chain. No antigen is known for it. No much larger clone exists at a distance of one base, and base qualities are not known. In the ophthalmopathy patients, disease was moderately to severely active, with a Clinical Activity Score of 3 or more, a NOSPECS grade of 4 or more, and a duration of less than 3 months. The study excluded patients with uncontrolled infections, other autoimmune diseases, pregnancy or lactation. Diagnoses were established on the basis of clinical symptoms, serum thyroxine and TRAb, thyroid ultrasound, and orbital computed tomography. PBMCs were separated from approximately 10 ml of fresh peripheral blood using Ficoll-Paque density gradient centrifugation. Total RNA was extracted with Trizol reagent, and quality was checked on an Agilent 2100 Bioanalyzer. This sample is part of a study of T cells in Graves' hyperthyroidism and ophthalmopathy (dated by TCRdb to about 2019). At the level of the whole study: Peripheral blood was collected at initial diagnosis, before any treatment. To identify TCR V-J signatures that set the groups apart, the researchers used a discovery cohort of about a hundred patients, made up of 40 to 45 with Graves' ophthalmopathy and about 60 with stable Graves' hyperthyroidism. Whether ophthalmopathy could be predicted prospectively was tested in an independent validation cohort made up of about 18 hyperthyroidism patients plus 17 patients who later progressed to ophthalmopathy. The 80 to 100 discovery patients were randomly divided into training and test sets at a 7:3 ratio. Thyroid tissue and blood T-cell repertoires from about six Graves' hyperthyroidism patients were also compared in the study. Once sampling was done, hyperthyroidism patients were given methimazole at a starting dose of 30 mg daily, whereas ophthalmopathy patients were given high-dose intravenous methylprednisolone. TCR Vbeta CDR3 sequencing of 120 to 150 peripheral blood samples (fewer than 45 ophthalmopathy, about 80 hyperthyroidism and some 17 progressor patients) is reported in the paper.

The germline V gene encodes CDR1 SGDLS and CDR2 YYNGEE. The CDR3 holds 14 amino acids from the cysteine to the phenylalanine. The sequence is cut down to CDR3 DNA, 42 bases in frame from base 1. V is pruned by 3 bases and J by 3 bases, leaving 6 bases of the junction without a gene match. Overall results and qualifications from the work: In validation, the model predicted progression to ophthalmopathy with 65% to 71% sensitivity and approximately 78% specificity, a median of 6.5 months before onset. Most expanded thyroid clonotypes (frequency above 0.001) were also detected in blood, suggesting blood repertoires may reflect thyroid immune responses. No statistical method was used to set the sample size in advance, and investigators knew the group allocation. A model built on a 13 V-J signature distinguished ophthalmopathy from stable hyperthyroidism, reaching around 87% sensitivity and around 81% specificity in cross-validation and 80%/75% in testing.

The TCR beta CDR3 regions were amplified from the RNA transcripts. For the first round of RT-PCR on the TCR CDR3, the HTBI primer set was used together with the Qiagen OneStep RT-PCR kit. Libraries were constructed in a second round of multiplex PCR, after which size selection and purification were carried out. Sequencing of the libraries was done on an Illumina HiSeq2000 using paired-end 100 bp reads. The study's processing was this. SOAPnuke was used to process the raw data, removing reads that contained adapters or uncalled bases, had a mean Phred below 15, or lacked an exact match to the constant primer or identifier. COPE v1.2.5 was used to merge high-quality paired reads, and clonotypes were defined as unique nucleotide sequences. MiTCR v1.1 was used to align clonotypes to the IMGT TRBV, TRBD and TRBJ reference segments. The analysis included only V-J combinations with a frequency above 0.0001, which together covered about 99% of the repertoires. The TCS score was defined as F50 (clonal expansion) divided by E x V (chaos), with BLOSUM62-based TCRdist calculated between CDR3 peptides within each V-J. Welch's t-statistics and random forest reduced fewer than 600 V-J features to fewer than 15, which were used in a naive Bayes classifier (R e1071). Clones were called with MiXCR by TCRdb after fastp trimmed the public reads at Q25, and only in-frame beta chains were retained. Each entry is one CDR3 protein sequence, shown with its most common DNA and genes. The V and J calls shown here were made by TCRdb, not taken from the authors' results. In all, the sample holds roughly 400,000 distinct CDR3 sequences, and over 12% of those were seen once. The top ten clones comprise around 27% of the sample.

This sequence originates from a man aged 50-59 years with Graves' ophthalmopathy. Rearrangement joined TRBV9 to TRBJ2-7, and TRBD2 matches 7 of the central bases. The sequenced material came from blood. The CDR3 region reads CASSGAGRGYEQYF. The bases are TGTGCCAGCAGCGGAGCGGGACGGGGCTACGAGCAGTACTTC.